These 12 T cell receptor beta chains were all obtained from the same sample, sequenced in a study of identical twins. TCRdb itself ran the 5' RACE reads through MiXCR, one entry per CDR3 protein. The data show around 480,000 distinct CDR3 sequences, roughly 13% seen once. These data also formed part of another study, on yellow fever vaccine responses in identical twins.

Source material: CD4+ T cells sorted from blood. The receptors stem from a woman between 18 and 29 years old in good health.

This clonotype has a handful of counts. The rearrangement uses TRBV29-1 and TRBJ2-3; D remains unclear. The CDR3 runs 15 residues. CDR1 and CDR2 (germline): SQVTM, ANQGSEA. The V and J ends lost 3 bases and 0 bases respectively, with 13 bases between them. This CDR3 is CSVESVVGSTDTQYF. Written as DNA, the CDR3 is TGCAGCGTTGAGTCGGTGGTGGGAAGCACAGATACGCAGTATTTT.

This chain joins TRBV12-3 or TRBV12-4 and TRBJ2-5, with unresolved D. This CDR3 contains 12 residues. Trimming took 7 bases from V and 2 from J, leaving 8 bases between them. Written as DNA, the CDR3 is TGTGCCAGCACTCAAGATCAAGAGACCCAGTACTTC. Residues: CASTQDQETQYF.

V gene TRBV20-1 combines with J gene TRBJ2-7, with D perhaps being TRBD1 or TRBD2 (5 bases each). The V end was cut by 5 bases, the J end by 9 bases, with 17 bases between. The CDR3 loop spans 12 amino acids. The germline gives CDR1 DFQATT, CDR2 SNEGSKA (reference sequence). The CDR3 is CSAGDRVARQYF. For the CDR3, the DNA is TGCAGTGCTGGGGACCGTGTCGCTCGGCAGTACTTC.

This rearrangement joins TRBV7-2 to TRBJ2-5; D remains unclear. V lost 2 bases to trimming and J lost 4 bases, with 5 bases between them. Germline loops: CDR1 SGHTA, CDR2 FQGNSA. The CDR3 is made up of 12 amino acids. In DNA form, the CDR3 reads TGTGCCAGCAGCTTAATAGTAGAGACCCAGTACTTC. Residues: CASSLIVETQYF.

Many counts were recorded for this clonotype. This chain connects TRBV5-1 to TRBJ2-3; a possible D gene is TRBD1 (5 bases). The V gene's germline CDR1 is SGHRS and CDR2 YFSETQ. The CDR3 consists of 14 residues. The ends were cut back, 4 bases at V and 1 base at J, with 10 bases in the middle. In DNA, the CDR3 is TGCGCCAGCAGCCTGGACATCGGCACAGATACGCAGTATTTT. Its protein product is CASSLDIGTDTQYF.

This clonotype has at least ten counts. V gene TRBV6-1 combines with J gene TRBJ2-1; 9 nucleotides line up with TRBD2. The CDR3 consists of 15 residues. V lost 6 bases to trimming and J lost 6 bases; unmatched junction nucleotides: 9. CDR1 and CDR2 (germline): MNHNS, SASEGT. The CDR3 sequence is CASRTTSGGTNEQFF. CDR3 DNA: TGTGCCAGCAGAACGACTAGCGGAGGGACCAATGAGCAGTTCTTC.

The J gene is TRBJ2-1, the V gene TRBV11-2; tentatively, D is TRBD2 (7 bases). Trimming pared 5 bases from V and 0 bases from J, leaving 20 bases between. Germline V gene data show CDR1 as SGHAT and CDR2 as FQNNGV. The CDR3 contains 18 residues. The CDR3 spells CASSKKGGAASSYNEQFF. The CDR3 DNA reads as TGTGCCAGCAGCAAAAAGGGGGGGGCGGCTAGCTCCTACAATGAGCAGTTCTTC.

The chain recombines TRBV6-4 with TRBJ2-1; 11 bases fit TRBD2. This CDR3 comprises 16 residues. With V trimmed by 5 bases and J by 9 bases, 12 bases remained unmatched. Germline V CDR1 and CDR2: MRHNA, SNTAGT. The CDR3 nucleotides are TGTGCCAGCAGTCCAAATCTAGCGGGGGGTGAGAGTGAGCAGTTCTTC. Encoded protein: CASSPNLAGGESEQFF.

This clonotype was found a few times. The chain uses TRBV6-5 and TRBJ1-4; 7 bases line up with TRBD1. V dropped 6 bases and J dropped 0; count of bases not matched to a gene: 7. Germline V CDR1 and CDR2: MNHEY, SVGAGI. The CDR3 loop spans 16 amino acids. The CDR3 is CASRYGTVPTNEKLFF. CDR3 DNA sequence: TGTGCCAGCAGATATGGGACAGTTCCAACTAATGAAAAACTGTTTTTT.

In its sample, this clonotype was seen a few times. This chain connects TRBV6-1 to TRBJ2-5; 7 bases match TRBD1. V lost 10 bases to trimming and J lost 3 bases; unmatched junction nucleotides: 14. The CDR3 spans 15 residues. The germline gives CDR1 MNHNS, CDR2 SASEGT. The CDR3 loop reads CATRDSRFLKETQYF. As DNA, the CDR3 is TGTGCCACCCGGGACAGCCGATTCTTGAAAGAGACCCAGTACTTC.

CDR3 nucleotides: TGTGCCAGCAGTCCCTCTAGCGGGGGCTGGGAGACCCAGTACTTC. Its translation: CASSPSSGGWETQYF. The gene calls are TRBV27 and TRBJ2-5; 10 nucleotides line up with TRBD2. CDR3 size: 15 residues. V dropped 5 bases and J dropped 5; count of bases not matched to a gene: 8. Germline V lookup: CDR1 MNHEY, CDR2 SMNVEV (reference sequence).

CDR3 residues: CASGGESSGANVLTF. As DNA, the CDR3 is TGCGCCAGCGGGGGGGAGAGCTCTGGGGCCAACGTCCTGACTTTC. This chain connects TRBV5-1 to TRBJ2-6, with 7 bases lining up with TRBD2. V shed 7 bases and J 0 bases; nucleotides not matched to a gene: 4. The germline CDR1 and CDR2 sequences are SGHRS and YFSETQ. The CDR3 is 15 residues long.